The rows below give T cell receptor beta chains drawn from one sample of a study of blood T cell repertoires in COVID-19. Method: immunoSEQ multiplex PCR; TCRdb's copy keeps in-frame clones and lacks some. The sample comprises fewer than 250,000 clones, around 79% of which are singletons, and 9.5% to 15% rests with the top ten. The sample taken for sequencing was peripheral blood. These receptors came from a woman aged 45 to 65 with acute or convalescent COVID-19. CDR3s include the opening cysteine and the closing phenylalanine or tryptophan. D genes are given only for firm matches. Not all rows give a size; the values are once, few, many and, for expanded clones, a class.

clone size | J gene | V gene | D gene | CDR3 DNA | CDR3 protein
NA | TRBJ1-5 | TRBV5-1 | NA | TGCGCCAGCAGCTTGGTCGGGGGGAATCAGCCCCAGCATTTT | CASSLVGGNQPQHF
NA | TRBJ1-1 | TRBV6-5 | NA | TGTGCCAGCAGTTCAGGGACACTGGAAGCTTTCTTT | CASSSGTLEAFF
few | TRBJ2-7 | TRBV27 | TRBD1 | TGTGCCAGCAGAAAGGGACAGGGCTCCTACGAGCAGTACTTC | CASRKGQGSYEQYF
once | TRBJ1-2 | TRBV7-2 | NA | TGTGCCAGCAGTGATGGACAGTCAGCTAACTATGGCTACACCTTC | CASSDGQSANYGYTF
NA | TRBJ2-5 | TRBV4-2 | TRBD2 | TGTGCCAGCAGCCAAGACGGGGGTGTAGCGGGAGGGGCAAGACAAACCCAGTACTTC | CASSQDGGVAGGARQTQYF
once | TRBJ2-7 | TRBV3-1/TRBV3-2 | NA | TGTGCCAGCAGCCCCAATGCCAGGGCCTACGAGCAGTACTTC | CASSPNARAYEQYF
NA | TRBJ2-1 | TRBV6-2/TRBV6-3 | NA | TGTGCCAGCAGTTCTAACGGTCTACGGTCGTTCTTC | CASSSNGLRSFF
NA | TRBJ1-5 | TRBV2 | NA | NA | CASTSGQDMAKHF
NA | TRBJ2-1 | TRBV6-6 | TRBD2 | TGTGCCAGCAGCACCGCGGGGGGGCTCTACAATGAGCAGTTCTTC | CASSTAGGLYNEQFF
once | TRBJ1-6 | TRBV14 | NA | TGTGCCAGCAGCCAAGATTGGAGACAGCGAAATTCACCCCTCCACTTT | CASSQDWRQRNSPLHF
NA | TRBJ1-5 | TRBV21-1 | NA | TGTGCCAGCAGCCCCCTGGACAGGGACTATAGCAATCAGCCCCAGCATTTT | CASSPLDRDYSNQPQHF
once | TRBJ2-3 | TRBV9 | TRBD2 | TGTGCCAGCAGCGTAGCAGACTACTCTAGCGGCATCCAGTATTTT | CASSVADYSSGIQYF
NA | TRBJ2-7 | TRBV18 | TRBD1 | TGTGCCAGCTCACCGTTCCGGGACAGCTCCTACGAGCAGTACTTC | CASSPFRDSSYEQYF
NA | TRBJ2-7 | TRBV4-3 | TRBD2 | TGCGCCAGCAGCCAAGTCCAGCGGGAGGGATACGAGCAGTACTTC | CASSQVQREGYEQYF
NA | TRBJ2-2 | TRBV2 | NA | TGTGCCAGCAGTGGCTTGCGTACCGGGGAGCTGTTTTTT | CASSGLRTGELFF
NA | TRBJ2-5 | TRBV5-1 | NA | TGCGCCAGCAGCTTGGTGCCAGCGGTTAAAGAGACCCAGTACTTC | CASSLVPAVKETQYF
few | TRBJ1-3 | TRBV9 | NA | TGTGCCAGCAGCGGTGGACTGGACGACACCATATATTTT | CASSGGLDDTIYF
NA | TRBJ1-6 | TRBV28 | TRBD1 | TGTGCCAGCAGAAGACAGGGGATCGGTTCACCCCTCCACTTT | CASRRQGIGSPLHF
NA | TRBJ2-3 | TRBV5-1 | TRBD2 | TGCGCCAGCAGCTACAGACTAGCGGGGGGAGATACACCTTATACGCAGTATTTT | CASSYRLAGGDTPYTQYF
NA | TRBJ1-1 | TRBV18 | NA | TGTGCCAGCTCACCCTTGGGCAGTTCGATGAACACTGAAGCTTTCTTT | CASSPLGSSMNTEAFF
NA | TRBJ2-6 | TRBV7-2 | NA | TGTGCACAGGGTGAGGGGGCTGGGGCCAACGTCCTGACTTTC | CAQGEGAGANVLTF
NA | TRBJ2-2 | TRBV5-4 | NA | TGTGCCAGCAGCCCGTTTCTCAGGGCCGGGGAGCTGTTTTTT | CASSPFLRAGELFF
NA | TRBJ1-3 | TRBV5-1 | NA | TGCGCCAGCAGCGTATCCGTCTCTGGAAACACCATATATTTT | CASSVSVSGNTIYF
NA | TRBJ2-3 | TRBV9 | TRBD2 | TGTGCCAGCAGCGTAGCGGGTTGGCGGGAGGGCCAAGATACGCAGTATTTT | CASSVAGWREGQDTQYF
NA | TRBJ2-7 | TRBV28 | TRBD2 | TGTGCCAGCAGTTGGGCGGGAGGCTACGAGCAGTACTTC | CASSWAGGYEQYF
NA | TRBJ2-1 | TRBV9 | TRBD1 | TGTGCCAGCAGCGTATCCCCTCGACAGGGAAGCTCCTACAATGAGCAGTTCTTC | CASSVSPRQGSSYNEQFF
NA | TRBJ1-2 | TRBV18 | NA | TGTGCCAGCTCGCAGGGTGCGGGGGGCTACACCTTC | CASSQGAGGYTF
once | TRBJ2-1 | TRBV7-2 | TRBD2 | TGTGCCAGCAGCCCAGGACTAGCTTACAATGAGCAGTTCTTC | CASSPGLAYNEQFF
NA | TRBJ1-1 | TRBV11-2 | NA | TGTGCCAGCAGTCGCCACAGGGCTGCCAAGAACACTGAAGCTTTCTTT | CASSRHRAAKNTEAFF
NA | TRBJ1-2 | TRBV10-3 | TRBD1 | TGTGCCATCAGTGACGTACAGGGGGTTCTTATCGACTATGGCTACACCTTC | CAISDVQGVLIDYGYTF
NA | TRBJ2-7 | TRBV28 | TRBD2 | TGTGCCAGCAGGCCCGGACTAGCGGGGGGTCTCTACGAGCAGTACTTC | CASRPGLAGGLYEQYF
NA | TRBJ1-5 | TRBV6-2/TRBV6-3 | NA | TGTGCCAGCAGTTACTCGATCTCGGCGGGTGGCAATCAGCCCCAGCATTTT | CASSYSISAGGNQPQHF
NA | TRBJ1-5 | TRBV19 | NA | TGTGCCAGTAGTATCTCACCCGCCAAGGGGTGGGGGAGGGGACCCCAGCATTTT | CASSISPAKGWGRGPQHF
NA | TRBJ1-4 | TRBV30 | TRBD1 | TGTGCCTGGAAGAGGCCGGGACAGGGGCGGGAAAAACTGTTTTTT | CAWKRPGQGREKLFF
NA | TRBJ1-5 | TRBV18 | NA | TGTGCCAGCCGGGATCACGTCGGCAGCAATCAGCCCCAGCATTTT | CASRDHVGSNQPQHF
NA | TRBJ1-2 | TRBV5-4 | NA | TGTGCCAGCAGCACAGGGACAATTAACTATGGCTACACCTTC | CASSTGTINYGYTF
NA | TRBJ1-1 | TRBV4-3 | TRBD1 | TGCGCCAGCAGCACCCGGACAGGGGGCACTGAAGCTTTCTTT | CASSTRTGGTEAFF
NA | TRBJ2-7 | TRBV2 | NA | TGTGCCAGCAGCAAAGACAGGGAGGATGAGCAGTACTTC | CASSKDREDEQYF
NA | TRBJ2-6 | TRBV28 | TRBD1 | TGTGCCAGCAGTTTATTATCCGGGACGACAGGGGTTTTCTTTGGGGCCAACGTCCTGACTTTC | CASSLLSGTTGVFFGANVLTF
NA | TRBJ1-2 | TRBV7-6 | TRBD1 | TGTGCCAGCAGCTCCGGACAGGTCTATGGCTACACCTTC | CASSSGQVYGYTF
NA | TRBJ2-7 | TRBV6-1 | TRBD1 | TGTGCCAGCAGTGAAAGACAGGGTGGCGAGCAGTACTTC | CASSERQGGEQYF
NA | TRBJ1-1 | TRBV4-1 | TRBD1 | TGCGCCAGCAGCCAGCGAGGGACAGCCATGAACACTGAAGCTTTCTTT | CASSQRGTAMNTEAFF
NA | TRBJ2-1 | TRBV11-3 | NA | TGTGCCAGCAGTTCACTAGCCGGCAATGAGCAGTTCTTC | CASSSLAGNEQFF
NA | TRBJ1-4 | TRBV6-1 | NA | TGTGCCAGCAGTGAAAGGGAGGTATCTCGTGAAAAACTGTTTTTT | CASSEREVSREKLFF
NA | TRBJ2-7 | TRBV4-1 | TRBD1 | TGCGCCAGCAGCCAAGTATTTCCGGGACAGGGGCACGAGCAGTACTTC | CASSQVFPGQGHEQYF
NA | TRBJ2-1 | TRBV7-2 | TRBD2 | TGTGCCAGCAGCCCCTGGACTAGCGGGAGATCACGTGAGCAGTTCTTC | CASSPWTSGRSREQFF
once | TRBJ1-2 | TRBV6-5 | NA | TGTGCCAGCGGGGGGGACGGGACCAACTATGGCTACACCTTC | CASGGDGTNYGYTF
NA | TRBJ1-1 | TRBV6-5 | NA | TGTGCCAGCAGGACGCCGCGGGGGCTGAACACTGAAGCTTTCTTT | CASRTPRGLNTEAFF
NA | TRBJ2-7 | TRBV6-1 | NA | TGTGCCAGCAGTGACCCCAACGGGTCTCGGACCTACGAGCAGTACTTC | CASSDPNGSRTYEQYF
NA | TRBJ2-3 | TRBV5-1 | TRBD1 | TGCGCCAGCAGCGAACAGGGGACAGATACGCAGTATTTT | CASSEQGTDTQYF
NA | TRBJ1-1 | TRBV30 | NA | TGTGCCTGGAGCAAGTACACGGGTAACACTGAAGCTTTCTTT | CAWSKYTGNTEAFF
NA | TRBJ2-7 | TRBV6-1 | NA | TGTGCCAGCACCTACTTTGGGGGGTCCACATACGAGCAGTACTTC | CASTYFGGSTYEQYF
once | TRBJ1-2 | TRBV5-1 | NA | TGCGCCAGCAGCTTGGAGACAGGTAGAGTGAAGGGCTACACCTTC | CASSLETGRVKGYTF
few | TRBJ2-7 | TRBV7-9 | NA | TGTGCCAGCAGCTTAGACAACCTCCGTTACGAGCAGTACTTC | CASSLDNLRYEQYF
NA | TRBJ2-7 | TRBV7-9 | TRBD2 | TGTGCCAGCAGCTCTCTCGCGGGAGCCTACGAGCAGTACTTC | CASSSLAGAYEQYF
NA | TRBJ2-7 | TRBV18 | NA | TGTGCCAGCTCACCACCATCTAGGGGCTACGAGCAGTACTTC | CASSPPSRGYEQYF
NA | TRBJ2-3 | TRBV25-1 | TRBD2 | TGTGCCAGCAGTGAAAGCGGGAGCCCTCCAGATACGCAGTATTTT | CASSESGSPPDTQYF
few | TRBJ1-4 | TRBV29-1 | TRBD1 | TGCAGCGTGCCGGACAGGGCAACTAATGAAAAACTGTTTTTT | CSVPDRATNEKLFF
NA | TRBJ2-1 | TRBV6-6 | NA | TGTGCCAGCAGTTTACAGGGTCTCAATGAGCAGTTCTTC | CASSLQGLNEQFF
NA | TRBJ2-7 | TRBV18 | TRBD1 | TGTGCCAGCTCACCTGATCGGACAGGGGCCTACGAGCAGTACTTC | CASSPDRTGAYEQYF